The 32 T cell receptor beta chains below all came from one sample that was sequenced in a study of cytomegalovirus exposure and HLA in healthy donors (dated by TCRdb to 2015 to 2018). The library was prepared using the immunoSEQ multiplex PCR assay. A mixture of 60 forward primers for TCR Vbeta segments and 13 reverse primers for TCR Jbeta segments was used in the multiplex PCR. Sourced from immuneACCESS, this table was stored by TCRdb with only in-frame sequences that have V and J called. A share of the clones is absent; for the studies checked, an unresolved V gene accounts for under half, and the remainder has no known explanation. This sample is represented by 100,000 or so clones; about 77% of them were singletons. The ten largest account for 4.8% of the sample. Sequencing used PBMCs. The receptors here all came from a woman aged 18-35 years in good health and CMV-seropositive.

The chain joins TRBV13 to TRBJ2-7, with 8 nucleotides matching TRBD2. The CDR3 is 12 amino acids. CDR1 is PRHDT, CDR2 FYEKMQ, per germline (reference sequence). The ends lost 9 bases at V and 4 bases at J; junction bases unmatched: 5. CDR3 amino acids: CASSLAEYEQYF. CDR3 nucleotide sequence: TGTGCCAGTTCACTAGCGGAGTACGAGCAGTACTTC.

The J gene is TRBJ1-1, the V gene TRBV5-8, with TRBD1 matching 7 bases. The V gene end was trimmed by 0 bases and the J gene end by 0 bases; junction bases not matched to a gene: 8. Germline CDR1 SGHTS, CDR2 YDEGEE. The CDR3 runs 17 residues. The chain's CDR3 is CASSLAIGGGLNTEAFF. Written as DNA, the CDR3 is TGTGCCAGCAGCTTGGCCATAGGGGGCGGCTTGAACACTGAAGCTTTCTTT.

This clone was detected a few times. V usage is TRBV5-1 and J usage is TRBJ2-3, with 10 positions matching TRBD2. Germline CDR1 SGHRS, CDR2 YFSETQ. This CDR3 has 17 amino acids. The V gene end was trimmed by 4 bases and the J gene end by 0 bases; junction bases not matched to a gene: 8. CDR3 protein: CASSLRTSGTSTDTQYF. The CDR3 DNA reads as TGCGCCAGCAGCCTCCGGACTAGCGGAACGAGCACAGATACGCAGTATTTT.

The chain carries TRBV30 and TRBJ1-3, with no clear D. V lost 4 bases and J lost 2, with 9 bases in between. CDR3 length equals 13 residues. Germline CDR1 reads GTSNPN; CDR2 reads SVGIG (reference sequence). The CDR3 sequence: CAWKLGPGNTIYF. CDR3 in DNA: TGTGCCTGGAAGCTGGGCCCTGGAAACACCATATATTTT.

The chain uses TRBV27 and TRBJ2-5, with 8 positions matching TRBD1. The CDR3 contains 17 residues. Germline CDR1 and CDR2: MNHEY and SMNVEV (reference sequence). V lost 5 bases and J lost 2; bases outside the gene matches: 13. The CDR3 protein is CASSKIGTGAGQETQYF. In nucleotides, the CDR3 is TGTGCCAGCAGTAAAATCGGGACAGGCGCCGGTCAAGAGACCCAGTACTTC.

Remarks on this clone: The junction shows a germline mismatch at one end, possibly a read error. The V call is TRBV7-7, the J call TRBJ2-5, with D tentatively TRBD1 (5 bases). The length of the CDR3 is 15 residues. Germline loops: CDR1 SSHAT, CDR2 FNYEAQ (reference sequence). This chain's CDR3 is CASSRMLGAQETQYF. CDR3 nucleotides: TGTGCTAGCAGCCGGATGCTTGGGGCCCAAGAGACCCAGTACTTC.

The chain recombines TRBV7-6 with TRBJ1-1; the D gene is possibly TRBD1 (6 bases). From germline, CDR1 is SGHVS and CDR2 FNYEAQ. This CDR3 region has 17 residues. Trimming pared 4 bases from V and 0 bases from J, leaving 18 bases between. CDR3 protein: CASSSYYRVGLNTEAFF. In nucleotides, the CDR3 is TGTGCCAGCAGCTCCTACTACAGGGTAGGGCTGAACACTGAAGCTTTCTTT. Together with reference TRBV7-6 and TRBJ1-1, the CDR3 gives the full variable domain: GAGVSQSPRYKVTKRGQDVALRCDPISGHVSLYWYRQALGQGPEFLTYFNYEAQQDKSGLPNDRFSAERPEGSISTLTIQRTEQRDSAMYRCASSSYYRVGLNTEAFFGQGTRLTVV.

The chain combines TRBV5-4 with TRBJ2-7; 11 bases fit TRBD1. J gave up 4 bases and V 4 bases, and 7 bases lay outside the gene matches. The CDR3 contains 15 residues. Germline-derived CDR1 and CDR2 are SGHNT and YYREEE (reference sequence). CDR3 sequence (DNA): TGTGCCAGCAGCATTGGACAGGGGGCCCAGTACGAGCAGTACTTC. This translates into CASSIGQGAQYEQYF.

This clone was picked up a small number of times. The chain couples TRBV18 to TRBJ2-4; 14 nucleotides line up with TRBD2. The germline CDR1 and CDR2 sequences are KGHSH and LQKENI. The CDR3 is 19 amino acids. J lost 0 bases, V lost 2 bases, and 6 bases had no gene match. Here the CDR3 reads CASSPAGLAGALAKNIQYF. As DNA, the CDR3 is TGTGCCAGCTCACCAGCGGGACTAGCGGGAGCGCTAGCCAAAAACATTCAGTACTTC.

This chain connects TRBV30 to TRBJ1-1, with 8 positions matching TRBD1. The CDR3 is 14 residues long. In germline, CDR1 is GTSNPN, CDR2 SVGIG (reference sequence). The V and J ends lost 8 bases and 1 base, in that order; junction bases with no gene match: 9. The CDR3 DNA sequence: TGTGCCCGTACTACCGGGACAGGGAACACTGAAGCTTTCTTT. This sequence encodes CARTTGTGNTEAFF. Complete variable domain (other parts from reference TRBV30 and TRBJ1-1): SQTIHQWPATLVQPVGSPLSLECTVEGTSNPNLYWYRQAAGRGLQLLFYSVGIGQISSEVPQNLSASRPQDRQFILSSKKLLLSDSGFYLCARTTGTGNTEAFFGQGTRLTVV.

The rearrangement links TRBV5-1 to TRBJ1-4, with 10 bases fitting TRBD1. The length of the CDR3 is 15 residues. V shed 4 bases and J 5 bases; nucleotides not matched to a gene: 5. The germline gives CDR1 SGHRS, CDR2 YFSETQ. In DNA form, the CDR3 reads TGCGCCAGCAGCCGGGACAGGGGCGCAAATGAAAAACTGTTTTTT. Its translation is CASSRDRGANEKLFF. The whole variable domain, filled in from reference TRBV5-1 and TRBJ1-4, reads KAGVTQTPRYLIKTRGQQVTLSCSPISGHRSVSWYQQTPGQGLQFLFEYFSETQRNKGNFPGRFSGRQFSNSRSEMNVSTLELGDSALYLCASSRDRGANEKLFFGSGTQLSVL.

Of note for this clone: Other DNA sequences within the sample encode an identical CDR3. The V call is TRBV28, the J call TRBJ1-5, with 7 bases that match TRBD1. The CDR3 is made up of 17 amino acids. V shed 7 bases, J shed 0 bases, and the junction held 12 bases outside the gene matches. Germline assignment: CDR1 MDHEN and CDR2 SYDVKM. As DNA, the CDR3 is TGTGCCAGCACCTCAGGGGACAGAGGAAATAGCAATCAGCCCCAGCATTTT. It is translated as CASTSGDRGNSNQPQHF.

The chain carries TRBV30 and TRBJ1-1; D may be TRBD1 (5 bases). This CDR3 is 16 amino acids long. The V end was cut by 4 bases, the J end by 0 bases, with 18 bases between. Germline V gene sequence: CDR1 GTSNPN, CDR2 SVGIG (reference sequence). CDR3 loop: CAWTGQKVWMNTEAFF. CDR3 sequence (DNA): TGTGCCTGGACAGGGCAGAAAGTATGGATGAACACTGAAGCTTTCTTT.

The chain uses TRBV18 and TRBJ1-5, with D possibly matching TRBD1 (5 bases). The V and J ends lost 1 base and 4 bases respectively, with 5 bases between them. Germline assignment: CDR1 KGHSH and CDR2 LQKENI. The CDR3 has 13 amino acids. CDR3 coding DNA: TGTGCCAGCTCACCACAGGGGAATCAGCCCCAGCATTTT. The encoded protein is CASSPQGNQPQHF.

In DNA form, the CDR3 reads TGTGCCAGCAGTTACTTGGGGGGGCACGACTATGGCTACACCTTC. Its protein is CASSYLGGHDYGYTF. The chain uses TRBV6-5 and TRBJ1-2, with D possibly being TRBD1 (6 bases). This CDR3 has 15 amino acids. V was cut by 1 base and J by 3 bases, with 12 bases left in between. The V gene's germline CDR1 is MNHEY and CDR2 SVGAGI.

This chain joins TRBV27 and TRBJ1-5; the match to TRBD1 covers 7 bases. Germline V gene lookup returns CDR1 MNHEY and CDR2 SMNVEV (reference sequence). The V segment lost 5 bases and the J segment 1 base; nucleotides outside the gene matches: 5. The CDR3 length is 15 residues. The CDR3 protein is CASSAQGESNQPQHF. The CDR3 DNA follows: TGTGCCAGCAGTGCCCAGGGGGAGAGCAATCAGCCCCAGCATTTT.

The rearrangement joins TRBV15 to TRBJ2-3, with D possibly being TRBD1 (6 bases). V lost 7 bases to trimming and J lost 7 bases, with 21 bases between them. Per germline, CDR1 LNHNV and CDR2 YYDKDF (reference sequence). The CDR3 extends over 15 amino acids. CDR3 sequence (DNA): TGTGCCACCAAAATACAGGGTGGGAGCCTTTATACGCAGTATTTT. Its protein is CATKIQGGSLYTQYF.

The J gene is TRBJ2-7, the V gene TRBV30; tentatively, D is TRBD1 (5 bases). Germline CDR1 GTSNPN, CDR2 SVGIG (reference sequence). Trimming took off 5 bases at V and 0 bases at J, with 14 bases between the two ends. The CDR3 sequence is 14 residues long. This CDR3 is CAWGAAGRSYEQYF. The DNA for the CDR3 is TGTGCCTGGGGTGCGGCAGGGCGCTCCTACGAGCAGTACTTC.

The rearrangement uses TRBV6-4 and TRBJ2-1; 7 bases agree with TRBD2. This CDR3 is 15 amino acids long. J lost 6 bases, V lost 0 bases, and 5 bases had no gene match. CDR1 is MRHNA, CDR2 SNTAGT, per germline. The chain's CDR3 is CASSDSVGEGNEQFF. CDR3 DNA: TGTGCCAGCAGTGACTCCGTAGGGGAGGGCAATGAGCAGTTCTTC.

This rearrangement joins TRBV4-2 to TRBJ2-7, with 9 positions matching TRBD2. Trimming took 0 bases from V and 3 from J; bases not matched to a gene: 3. Germline V lookup: CDR1 LGHNA, CDR2 YNFKEQ. CDR3 length: 15 residues. Written as DNA, the CDR3 is TGTGCCAGCAGCCAAGATGGGACTAGCATCTACGAGCAGTACTTC. Its translation: CASSQDGTSIYEQYF.

The chain couples TRBV13 to TRBJ2-4, with TRBD1 matching 9 bases. V shed 5 bases, J shed 15 bases, and the junction held 8 bases outside the gene matches. This CDR3 has 12 amino acids. Germline CDR1 and CDR2: PRHDT and FYEKMQ (reference sequence). The CDR3 DNA follows: TGTGCCAGCAGCCTCTACGGACAGGGGCCGTACTTC. It yields the protein CASSLYGQGPYF.

The genes are TRBV7-9 and TRBJ1-3, with D perhaps matching TRBD1 (6 bases). Trimming left V 4 bases short and J 0 bases short, with 10 bases between. The CDR3 sequence is 15 residues long. Germline CDR1 is SEHNR and CDR2 is FQNEAQ (reference sequence). For the CDR3, the DNA is TGTGCCAGCAGCTCGGACAGAGCCTCTGGAAACACCATATATTTT. This translates into CASSSDRASGNTIYF.

This clone appeared a single time. The chain couples TRBV18 to TRBJ2-7; D is undetermined. This CDR3 is built from 12 residues. CDR1 and CDR2 from the germline V gene are KGHSH and LQKENI. The V gene lost 0 bases and the J gene lost 6 bases, with 6 bases spanning the gap. The CDR3 DNA reads TGTGCCAGCTCACCACCGAGTGGCGAGCAGTACTTC. Translating it yields CASSPPSGEQYF.

Only one count was recorded for this clone. The genes are TRBV5-4 and TRBJ2-7, with 8 nucleotides matching TRBD2. From germline, CDR1 is SGHNT and CDR2 YYREEE (reference sequence). The CDR3 extends over 14 amino acids. Trimming took 0 bases from V and 6 from J; bases not matched to a gene: 5. The CDR3 is CASSLGLAGSEQYF. The CDR3 DNA reads TGTGCCAGCAGCTTGGGTCTAGCGGGCAGCGAGCAGTACTTC. Variable domain in full (rest from reference TRBV5-4 and TRBJ2-7): ETGVTQSPTHLIKTRGQQVTLRCSSQSGHNTVSWYQQALGQGPQFIFQYYREEENGRGNFPPRFSGLQFPNYSSELNVNALELDDSALYLCASSLGLAGSEQYFGPGTRLTVT.

This clone came up once. The J gene is TRBJ2-1, the V gene TRBV4-3; D not resolved. Germline V gene sequence: CDR1 LGHNA, CDR2 YSLEER. Trimming removed 4 bases at V and 4 bases at J, with 8 bases between. The CDR3 length is 13 residues. In nucleotides, the CDR3 is TGCGCCAGCAGCCTGGGCAGTTACAATGAGCAGTTCTTC. This encodes CASSLGSYNEQFF.

The table lists this clone with a few counts. The V gene is TRBV10-3, the J gene TRBJ1-1; D gene ambiguous. CDR3 length equals 13 residues. Trimming shortened V by 3 bases and J by 10 bases, and 15 bases separated the two germline ends. Germline V lookup: CDR1 ENHRY, CDR2 SYGVKD. CDR3 sequence (DNA): TGTGCCATCAGTGAAGGAGACCTACGTAGAGCTTTCTTT. Amino acids: CAISEGDLRRAFF.

The rearrangement links TRBV29-1 to TRBJ2-1; D perhaps matches TRBD2 (5 bases). The CDR3 has 11 amino acids. V gave up 8 bases and J gave up 10 bases, with 15 bases separating them. Germline assignment: CDR1 SQVTM and CDR2 ANQGSEA. The CDR3 reads CSIRRANEQFF. DNA for the CDR3: TGCAGCATTCGGCGGGCCAACGAGCAGTTCTTC.

In DNA form, the CDR3 reads TGCGCCAGCAGCTTTGGGGAGTGGGGCACAGATACGCAGTATTTT. Its protein is CASSFGEWGTDTQYF. The chain joins TRBV5-1 to TRBJ2-3; D may be TRBD2 (5 bases). The CDR3 contains 15 residues. Per germline, CDR1 SGHRS and CDR2 YFSETQ. Trimming cost V 2 bases and J 1 base, with 11 bases left between them.

The V and J genes are TRBV28 and TRBJ1-5, with 7 bases lining up with TRBD1. The CDR3 spans 16 residues. CDR1 is MDHEN and CDR2 is SYDVKM in the germline V gene. V was pared by 6 bases and J by 1 base, with 9 bases of the junction left unmatched. The DNA of the CDR3 is TGTGCCAGCAGCCCCTCCGACAGGGCGAGCAATCAGCCCCAGCATTTT. The encoded protein is CASSPSDRASNQPQHF. Filled out from reference TRBV28 and TRBJ1-5, the complete variable domain reads DVKVTQSSRYLVKRTGEKVFLECVQDMDHENMFWYRQDPGLGLRLIYFSYDVKMKEKGDIPEGYSVSREKKERFSLILESASTNQTSMYLCASSPSDRASNQPQHFGDGTRLSIL.

The chain couples TRBV7-2 to TRBJ2-7, with TRBD1 matching over 10 bases. The V gene's germline CDR1 is SGHTA and CDR2 FQGNSA. The CDR3 contains 12 residues. The CDR3 sequence: CATGTGVYEQYF. Here the CDR3 DNA reads TGTGCGACCGGGACAGGGGTCTACGAGCAGTACTTC.

The chain has TRBV5-4 and TRBJ2-1, with D perhaps matching TRBD2 (6 bases). Trimming removed 0 bases from V and 2 bases from J, with 9 bases in between. The CDR3 covers 15 residues. From germline, CDR1 is SGHNT and CDR2 YYREEE (reference sequence). For the CDR3, the DNA is TGTGCCAGCAGCTTGGACGGGAGCCCCTACAATGAGCAGTTCTTC. Translating it yields CASSLDGSPYNEQFF. Filled out from reference TRBV5-4 and TRBJ2-1, the complete variable domain reads ETGVTQSPTHLIKTRGQQVTLRCSSQSGHNTVSWYQQALGQGPQFIFQYYREEENGRGNFPPRFSGLQFPNYSSELNVNALELDDSALYLCASSLDGSPYNEQFFGPGTRLTVL.

The rearrangement uses TRBV7-3 and TRBJ2-5; D not certain. Germline lookup yields CDR1 SGHTA and CDR2 FQGTGA. The V and J ends lost 3 bases and 2 bases respectively, with 10 bases between them. This CDR3 spans 14 amino acids. The CDR3 nucleotides read TGTGCCAGCAGCTTTTTTAAGCGTCAAGAGACCCAGTACTTC. Translating it yields CASSFFKRQETQYF.